This TCR beta chain emerged from a study of technical replicates of blood from a few donors (dated by TCRdb to about 2017). The receptor library was made with the immunoSEQ multiplex PCR assay. The table comes from immuneACCESS by way of TCRdb, which keeps in-frame sequences with V and J called. Part of the clones is missing from these tables; in studies checked, under half for an unresolved V gene and the rest for unknown reasons. The sample table lists some 62,000 clones, about 88% of them with a count of one. The biggest ten clones account for under 6.5% of the sample. Note on this clone: What antigen it recognizes has not been identified. No base quality values were provided; no much bigger clone lies one nucleotide off.

V loses 3 bases at its end and J loses 1 base; junction bases beyond the gene matches: 4. The CDR1 and CDR2 encoded by the germline V gene are SGDLS and YYNGEE. The CDR3 holds 15 amino acids from the cysteine to the phenylalanine. The retained sequence is limited to the CDR3, 45 bases, with the frame set at the first base. The chain was built from TRBV9 and TRBJ2-7, with 10 bases aligning to TRBD1. Sequenced: PBMCs. The source of this sequence is a human donor in good health. Some clones in this sample may be carry-over from other donors' samples. The nucleotides read TGTGCCAGCAGCGCGGGACAGGGGATATCCTACGAGCAGTACTTC. Its coded protein is CASSAGQGISYEQYF.